The 23 T cell receptor beta chains in this list originate from one sample, sequenced in a study of prognosis after radiotherapy for stage I lung cancer. From genomic DNA, two-round multiplex PCR was used to amplify TCR beta CDR3. First-round PCR amplification was performed with primers specific to each TRBV and TRBJ gene. TCRdb reprocessed the multiplex PCR reads via MiXCR and lists one record per CDR3 protein. The sample holds around 13,000 distinct CDR3 sequences, 43% seen once. Sequenced material: PBMCs, taken before or after stereotactic body radiation therapy (not recorded which). Receptor source: a donor over 45 with non-small cell lung cancer.

Ten or more counts support this clonotype. The chain has TRBV5-1 and TRBJ2-5; D remains ambiguous. Germline CDR1 and CDR2: SGHRS and YFSETQ. The CDR3 runs 13 residues. The V end lost 2 bases, the J end lost 4 bases, and 9 bases lay between the germline ends. CDR3 sequence: CASSFAWTETQYF. CDR3 DNA: TGCGCCAGCAGCTTCGCCTGGACAGAGACCCAGTACTTC.

The chain combines TRBV12-3 or TRBV12-4 with TRBJ2-1; D ambiguous. The CDR3 is 11 residues long. With 0 bases removed from V and 9 bases from J, the gap between germline ends came to 3 bases. The CDR3 here is CASSLAPEQFF. The CDR3 nucleotides are TGTGCCAGCAGTTTAGCGCCTGAGCAGTTCTTC.

Many counts were recorded for this clonotype. This CDR3 is CASSLSMNTEAFF. The CDR3 coding sequence is TGTGCCAGCAGTTTATCGATGAACACTGAAGCTTTCTTT. The J gene is TRBJ1-1, the V gene TRBV12-3 or TRBV12-4, with unresolved D. V shed 2 bases and J shed 0 bases, with 4 bases lying between them. CDR3 length equals 13 residues.

The rearrangement uses TRBV12-3 or TRBV12-4 and TRBJ2-1; 13 bases agree with TRBD2. After removal of 5 bases from V and 10 bases from J, the junction contained 8 bases not matched to a gene. The CDR3 totals 15 residues. CDR3 nucleotides: TGTGCCAGCAGTACCCCGGGACTAGCGGGACAAGAGCAGTTCTTC. Encoded protein: CASSTPGLAGQEQFF.

This clonotype was counted ten times or more. The genes are TRBV7-7 and TRBJ2-1; 8 bases agree with TRBD1. Germline trimming cut 5 bases from V and 6 bases from J; bases unmatched to any gene: 6. The germline gives CDR1 SSHAT, CDR2 FNYEAQ (reference sequence). CDR3 length: 14 residues. The CDR3 bases are TGTGCCAGCAGCCCCGACAGGGGTAGCAATGAGCAGTTCTTC. The encoded protein is CASSPDRGSNEQFF.

There are many counts of this clonotype. A far larger clone is off by one base, so a read error is likely. The genes are TRBV6-1 and TRBJ2-3; 11 nucleotides agree with TRBD2. Germline CDR1 is MNHNS and CDR2 is SASEGT. This CDR3 region has 18 residues. J lost 2 bases, V lost 7 bases, and 14 bases had no gene match. The CDR3 here is CASISAIFSGGDTDTQYF. Here the CDR3 DNA reads TGTGCCAGCATTTCAGCCATCTTTAGCGGGGGGGACACAGATACGCAGTATTTT.

This clonotype has at least ten counts. The chain uses TRBV20-1 and TRBJ2-1; a weak D match, TRBD2 (5 bases). Deletions cut 5 bases from V and 0 bases from J, with 20 bases between. The CDR3 runs to 17 residues. Germline CDR1 reads DFQATT; CDR2 reads SNEGSKA (reference sequence). CDR3 residues: CSAPHGGLLSSYNEQFF. DNA of the CDR3: TGCAGTGCTCCCCACGGCGGGCTCCTGAGCTCCTACAATGAGCAGTTCTTC.

Many counts were recorded for this clonotype. The V and J genes are TRBV19 and TRBJ2-5; weak D call: TRBD2 (5 bases). With 5 bases removed from V and 7 bases from J, the gap between germline ends came to 11 bases. This CDR3 has 12 amino acids. Germline loops: CDR1 LNHDA, CDR2 SQIVND (reference sequence). The CDR3 here is CASSWPSGTQYF. The CDR3 DNA follows: TGTGCCAGTAGTTGGCCCAGCGGGACCCAGTACTTC.

As concerns this clonotype: A far larger clone differs by one base, so this is likely a read error. The V and J genes are TRBV6-1 and TRBJ2-2, with 7 bases that match TRBD2. With V trimmed by 4 bases and J by 3 bases, 5 bases remained unmatched. Germline lookup yields CDR1 MNHNS and CDR2 SASEGT. This CDR3 is 15 amino acids long. CDR3 loop: CASSVGGLYTGELFF. The CDR3 coding sequence is TGTGCCAGCAGTGTCGGGGGGTTGTACACCGGGGAGCTGTTTTTT.

This clonotype was seen at least ten times. CDR3 amino acids: CASSQEVSGQGLISSGNTIYF. CDR3 DNA sequence: TGCGCCAGCAGCCAGGAGGTATCGGGACAGGGTTTGATCAGCTCTGGAAACACCATATATTTT. The chain uses TRBV4-3 and TRBJ1-3; 9 nucleotides agree with TRBD1. This CDR3 is built from 21 residues. The V and J ends lost 3 bases and 0 bases, in that order; junction bases with no gene match: 18. CDR1 is LGHNA, CDR2 YSLEER, per germline.

This chain joins TRBV12-3 or TRBV12-4 and TRBJ1-5; 8 nucleotides agree with TRBD1. The CDR3 extends over 13 amino acids. After removal of 11 bases from V and 3 bases from J, the junction contained 6 bases not matched to a gene. CDR3 loop: CARQDRVNQPQHF. The CDR3 DNA reads as TGTGCCCGCCAGGACAGGGTCAATCAGCCCCAGCATTTT.

V is TRBV7-6 and J is TRBJ2-2; TRBD1 matches at 8 bases. The CDR3 has 15 amino acids. The junction had 3 bases not matched to a gene; V was cut back by 0 bases and J by 6 bases. CDR1 is SGHVS and CDR2 is FNYEAQ in the germline V gene. The CDR3 nucleotides are TGTGCCAGCAGCTTAGCGAGGGACAGGCCCGGGGAGCTGTTTTTT. Amino acids: CASSLARDRPGELFF.

The rearrangement links TRBV27 to TRBJ2-7; TRBD2 is a possible D gene (5 bases). CDR3 length: 13 amino acids. The germline V gene encodes CDR1 MNHEY and CDR2 SMNVEV (reference sequence). With 7 bases removed from V and 4 bases from J, the gap between germline ends came to 14 bases. The CDR3 reads CASIPNGDYEQYF. Written as DNA, the CDR3 is TGTGCCAGCATTCCTAACGGGGATTACGAGCAGTACTTC.

This chain joins TRBV5-1 and TRBJ2-3; possible D gene TRBD2, 6 bases. V was trimmed by 4 bases and J by 0 bases, leaving 12 bases between them. This CDR3 has 15 amino acids. The germline CDR1 and CDR2 sequences are SGHRS and YFSETQ. DNA of the CDR3: TGCGCCAGCAGCAGACTAGAGCCTAGCACAGATACGCAGTATTTT. Translating gives CASSRLEPSTDTQYF.

This clonotype was detected many times. The gene calls are TRBV5-1 and TRBJ1-1; D call uncertain. The CDR3 consists of 16 residues. Per the germline V gene, CDR1 is SGHRS and CDR2 is YFSETQ. Trimming took off 0 bases at V and 1 base at J, with 13 bases between the two ends. CDR3 amino acids: CASSLGQVGWNTEAFF. CDR3 coding DNA: TGCGCCAGCAGCTTGGGCCAGGTTGGGTGGAACACTGAAGCTTTCTTT.

This sequence joins TRBV11-3 and TRBJ1-2; D not resolved. CDR1 SGHNT and CDR2 YENEEA come from the germline V gene. The ends were cut back, 5 bases at V and 0 bases at J, with 19 bases in the middle. The CDR3 spans 17 residues. CDR3: CASSPETRVWANYGYTF. The CDR3 nucleotides are TGTGCCAGCAGCCCTGAGACAAGGGTGTGGGCTAACTATGGCTACACCTTC.

At least ten counts were recorded for this clonotype. This chain connects TRBV30 to TRBJ2-3; TRBD2 is a possible D gene (5 bases). The germline V gene encodes CDR1 GTSNPN and CDR2 SVGIG (reference sequence). V lost 3 bases and J lost 2, with 27 bases in between. The CDR3 loop spans 19 amino acids. DNA of the CDR3: TGTGCCTGGAGGACCTGGGGTGGACCTTCGGAGCGGTACACAGATACGCAGTATTTT. This codes for CAWRTWGGPSERYTDTQYF.

Remarks on this clonotype: A read error likely explains this, since a far larger clone differs by one base. The genes are TRBV28 and TRBJ2-1; D call uncertain. The CDR3 covers 11 residues. The germline CDR1 and CDR2 sequences are MDHEN and SYDVKM. V lost 5 bases and J 10 bases, leaving 9 bases between the germline ends. The CDR3 sequence is CASSPGYEQFF. In DNA, the CDR3 is TGTGCCAGCAGTCCAGGCTACGAGCAGTTCTTC.

In this sample, this clonotype turned up once. With a far larger clone one base away, a read error is the likely cause. This chain uses TRBV6-7 with TRBJ1-1, with 7 bases that match TRBD1. TRBV6-7 is an ORF, with its function uncertain. The V and J ends lost 4 bases and 4 bases, in that order; junction bases with no gene match: 6. The CDR3 spans 14 residues. Written as DNA, the CDR3 is TGTGCCAGCAGTTTCTCCGCAGGGGGCACTGAAGCTTTCTTT. Protein sequence: CASSFSAGGTEAFF.

This clonotype was seen at least ten times. This chain uses TRBV9 with TRBJ2-1; TRBD2 aligns across 8 bases. The V gene's germline CDR1 is SGDLS and CDR2 YYNGEE. V dropped 0 bases and J dropped 4; count of bases not matched to a gene: 3. This CDR3 has 15 amino acids. The CDR3 DNA sequence: TGTGCCAGCAGCGTAGCTAGCGGGCTATACAATGAGCAGTTCTTC. Encoded protein: CASSVASGLYNEQFF.

Ten or more counts support this clonotype. The rearrangement uses TRBV11-2 and TRBJ1-3, with unresolved D. The CDR3 covers 17 residues. Per the germline V gene, CDR1 is SGHAT and CDR2 is FQNNGV. Trimming pared 1 base from V and 0 bases from J, leaving 13 bases between. The CDR3 sequence: CASSLVPTVYSGNTIYF. Here the CDR3 DNA reads TGTGCCAGCAGCTTAGTACCGACGGTATACTCTGGAAACACCATATATTTT.

By proportion, this clonotype is medium-sized. The chain is built from TRBV6-1 and TRBJ2-7; 7 bases line up with TRBD2. Germline lookup yields CDR1 MNHNS and CDR2 SASEGT. Unmatched junction bases numbered 5, after V lost 0 bases and J lost 6 bases. This CDR3 region has 14 residues. CDR3 sequence: CASSEAGGSREQYF. CDR3 in DNA: TGTGCCAGCAGTGAAGCGGGCGGGAGCCGCGAGCAGTACTTC.

Note on this clonotype: A much bigger clone sits one base away, suggesting this may be a read error. The chain is built from TRBV4-3 and TRBJ2-1; D remains ambiguous. V was cut by 1 base and J by 0 bases, with 7 bases left in between. Germline V CDR1 and CDR2: LGHNA, YSLEER. This CDR3 comprises 15 residues. CDR3 sequence reads: CASSQGRSSYNEQFF. The CDR3 region has the DNA TGCGCCAGCAGCCAAGGTCGGAGCTCCTACAATGAGCAGTTCTTC.